This T cell receptor beta chain appears in the sequencing data of a study of blood T cell repertoires in COVID-19. Study information: From the United States, Italy and Spain came samples of acute and convalescent COVID-19.

Methods used by the authors: It was from reference gene primer amplification that nucleated cell counts were estimated. Clones were sequenced by immunoSEQ multiplex PCR, and TCRdb holds only the in-frame ones, with some missing. That table gives V, J and clone size, and the DNA gave D and trimming. Of fewer than 250,000 clones in the sample, about four fifths were seen once. Cohorts were assigned according to the clinical history that participants reported. Two negative PCRs, clearance, or symptom resolution had been documented for recovered Cohort 3 donors. Unmatched junction bases numbered 7, after V lost 7 bases and J lost 6 bases. Germline CDR1 and CDR2: SNHLY and FYNNEI. The CDR3 length is 14 residues.

The sequence derives from a woman aged 25 to 39 who had recovered from COVID-19. Sequencing was carried out using PBMCs or T cells enriched from blood (not recorded which). The genes are TRBV2 and TRBJ1-4; 8 positions match TRBD1. In nucleotides, the CDR3 is TGTGCCAGCACCCAGGACAGGGCTGATGAAAAACTGTTTTTT. Its protein is CASTQDRADEKLFF.